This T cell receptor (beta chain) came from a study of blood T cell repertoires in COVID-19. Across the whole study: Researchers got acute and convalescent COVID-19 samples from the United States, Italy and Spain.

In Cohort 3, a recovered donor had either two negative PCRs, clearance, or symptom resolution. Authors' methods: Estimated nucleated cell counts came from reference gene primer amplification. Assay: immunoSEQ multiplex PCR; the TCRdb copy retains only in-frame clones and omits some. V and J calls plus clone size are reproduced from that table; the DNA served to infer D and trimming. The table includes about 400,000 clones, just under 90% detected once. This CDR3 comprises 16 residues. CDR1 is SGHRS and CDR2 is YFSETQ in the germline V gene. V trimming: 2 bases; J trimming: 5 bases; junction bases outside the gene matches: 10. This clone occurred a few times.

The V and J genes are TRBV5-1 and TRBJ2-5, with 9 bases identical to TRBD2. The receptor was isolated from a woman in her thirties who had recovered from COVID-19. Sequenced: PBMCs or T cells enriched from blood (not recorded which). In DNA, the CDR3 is TGCGCCAGCAGCTTAAACACCGGGACTAGCACGGAGACCCAGTACTTC. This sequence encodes CASSLNTGTSTETQYF.